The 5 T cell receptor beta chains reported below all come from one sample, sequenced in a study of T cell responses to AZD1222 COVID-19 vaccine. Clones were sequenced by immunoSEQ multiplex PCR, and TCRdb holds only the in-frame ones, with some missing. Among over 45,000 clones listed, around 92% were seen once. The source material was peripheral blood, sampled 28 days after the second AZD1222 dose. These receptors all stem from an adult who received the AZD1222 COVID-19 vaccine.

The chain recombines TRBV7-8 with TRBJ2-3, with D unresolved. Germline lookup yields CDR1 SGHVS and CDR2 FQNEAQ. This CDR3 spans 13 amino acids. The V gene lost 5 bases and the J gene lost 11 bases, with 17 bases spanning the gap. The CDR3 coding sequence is TGTGCCAGCAGCCCGAGTGACCCGAAATTGCAGTATTTT. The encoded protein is CASSPSDPKLQYF.

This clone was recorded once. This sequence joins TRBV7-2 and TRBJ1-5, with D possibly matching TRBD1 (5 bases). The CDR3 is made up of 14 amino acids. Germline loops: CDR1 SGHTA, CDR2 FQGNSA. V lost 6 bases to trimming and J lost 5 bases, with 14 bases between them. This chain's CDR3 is CASSSAGDYQPQHF. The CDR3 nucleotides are TGTGCCAGCAGTTCGGCCGGGGACTATCAGCCCCAGCATTTT.

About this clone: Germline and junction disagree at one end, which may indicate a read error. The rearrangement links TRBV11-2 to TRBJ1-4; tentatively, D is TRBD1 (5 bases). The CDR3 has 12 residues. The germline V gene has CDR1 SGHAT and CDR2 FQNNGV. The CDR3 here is CASSLASGQASF. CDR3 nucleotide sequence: TGTGCCAGCAGCTTAGCCTCGGGGCAGGCGAGTTTT.

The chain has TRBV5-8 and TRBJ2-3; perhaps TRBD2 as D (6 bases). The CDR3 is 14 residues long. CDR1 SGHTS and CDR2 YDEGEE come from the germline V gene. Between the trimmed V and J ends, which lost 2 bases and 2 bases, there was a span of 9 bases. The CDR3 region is CASSFGLNTDTQYF. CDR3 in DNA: TGTGCCAGCAGCTTCGGACTAAACACAGATACGCAGTATTTT.

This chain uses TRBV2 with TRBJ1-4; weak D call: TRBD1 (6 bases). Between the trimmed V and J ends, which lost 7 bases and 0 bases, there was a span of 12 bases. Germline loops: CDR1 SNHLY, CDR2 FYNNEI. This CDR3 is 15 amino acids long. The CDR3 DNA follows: TGTGCCAGCAACAGGGAAGGGGCAACTAATGAAAAACTGTTTTTT. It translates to CASNREGATNEKLFF.